This TCR beta chain was documented in a study of T cells after posttransplantation cyclophosphamide. Points from the study as a whole: Recipient CMV seropositivity and CMV reactivation strongly tracked TRB clonality. Later post-transplant blood repertoires were often dominated by donor CD8+ memory clones. Skin or GI-infiltrating T cells shared few TRB sequences with blood.

In germline, CDR1 is SGDLS, CDR2 YYNGEE. The CDR3 is 16 amino acids. V was shortened by 0 bases and J by 0 bases, with 9 bases between the two germline ends. A marrow graft followed busulfan-fludarabine conditioning, with cyclophosphamide on days +3 and +4. This clone was seen ten or more times. Its antigen is not identified. The assay was immunoSEQ multiplex PCR, and TCRdb's table has in-frame clones only and misses some. In total the sample includes 8,000 to 10,000 clones, none of them seen once. The rearrangement uses TRBV9 and TRBJ2-2; the D gene is possibly TRBD1 (5 bases). The source material was PBMCs, sampled around 350 days after allogeneic stem cell transplant with posttransplant cyclophosphamide. The receptor comes from a male patient in his fifties who received an allogeneic stem cell transplant from a related donor and was CMV-positive. A share of the T cells may be of graft donor origin. The CDR3 sequence is CASSVVGAPNTGELFF. Here the CDR3 DNA reads TGTGCCAGCAGCGTAGTTGGGGCGCCGAACACCGGGGAGCTGTTTTTT.